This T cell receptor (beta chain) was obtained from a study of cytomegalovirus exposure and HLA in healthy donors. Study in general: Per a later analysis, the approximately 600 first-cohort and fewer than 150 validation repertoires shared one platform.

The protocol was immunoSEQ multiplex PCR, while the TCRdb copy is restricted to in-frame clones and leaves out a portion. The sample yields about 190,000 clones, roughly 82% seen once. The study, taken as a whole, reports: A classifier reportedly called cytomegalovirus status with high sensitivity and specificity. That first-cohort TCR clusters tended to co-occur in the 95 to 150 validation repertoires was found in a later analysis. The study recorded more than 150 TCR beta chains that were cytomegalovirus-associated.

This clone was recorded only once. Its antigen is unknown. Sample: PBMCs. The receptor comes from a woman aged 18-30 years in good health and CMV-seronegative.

CDR3 loop: CASSLQGTTGTGELFF. CDR3 DNA: TGTGCCAGCAGCCTACAGGGAACCACGGGGACCGGGGAGCTGTTTTTT. The chain uses TRBV11-3 and TRBJ2-2, with D perhaps matching TRBD1 (6 bases). The CDR3 is 16 amino acids. Deletions cut 5 bases from V and 5 bases from J, with 18 bases between. CDR1 SGHNT and CDR2 YENEEA come from the germline V gene.